One sample yielded the 6 T cell receptor beta chains listed below, sequenced in a study of T cell clonotyping in hematopoietic cell transplantation. Time point given: recipient sample about 28 days before transplant, after cytoreduction. Profiled with immunoSEQ multiplex PCR; TCRdb holds only in-frame clones, not every one. The sample has fewer than 100,000 clones; almost 97% are singletons. This specimen was peripheral blood mononuclear cells, taken before stem cell transplant. Every receptor here comes from a woman aged 45-59 years with acute myeloid leukemia. Some clones in this sample may be carry-over from other donors' samples.

The chain couples TRBV6-1 to TRBJ1-5; no definite D call. The germline CDR1 and CDR2 sequences are MNHNS and SASEGT. V lost 5 bases to trimming and J lost 7 bases, with 9 bases between them. The CDR3 has 12 residues. For the CDR3, the DNA is TGTGCCAGCAGTACCCCAGGACAGCCCCAGCATTTT. It codes for CASSTPGQPQHF.

The V call is TRBV7-8, the J call TRBJ2-7; maybe TRBD2 (6 bases). Between the trimmed V and J ends, which lost 2 bases and 5 bases, there was a span of 19 bases. The CDR3 is 16 amino acids. CDR1 SGHVS and CDR2 FQNEAQ come from the germline V gene. CDR3 in amino acids: CASSLNRVRGGHEQYF. CDR3 DNA sequence: TGTGCCAGCAGCTTAAATAGGGTGAGGGGAGGCCACGAGCAGTACTTC.

The J gene is TRBJ2-1, the V gene TRBV5-8; TRBD1 aligns across 9 bases. Germline values: CDR1 SGHTS, CDR2 YDEGEE. CDR3 length equals 16 residues. With 4 bases clipped from V and 4 bases from J, the junction kept 9 bases outside the gene matches. The CDR3 region is CASSLGTGLIYNEQFF. The CDR3 DNA follows: TGTGCCAGCAGCCTTGGGACAGGGTTGATTTACAATGAGCAGTTCTTC.

This rearrangement joins TRBV7-8 to TRBJ2-3; TRBD2 is a possible D gene (5 bases). This CDR3 region has 15 residues. V was pared by 6 bases and J by 2 bases, with 15 bases between. CDR1 SGHVS and CDR2 FQNEAQ come from the germline V gene. The chain's CDR3 is CASRPGYGNTDTQYF. CDR3 coding DNA: TGTGCCAGCAGGCCAGGATACGGGAACACAGATACGCAGTATTTT.

The CDR3 region has the DNA TGTGCCAGCACTCAGGGTACAGGAGGACACGAGCAGTACTTC. Protein: CASTQGTGGHEQYF. The chain has TRBV2 and TRBJ2-7; D could derive from TRBD1 or TRBD2 (5 bases each). CDR3 size: 14 residues. Germline values: CDR1 SNHLY, CDR2 FYNNEI. The germline V and J ends were trimmed by 7 bases and 5 bases, with 18 bases remaining between them.

The V gene is TRBV20-1, the J gene TRBJ1-2; D is unresolved. Between the trimmed V and J ends, which lost 2 bases and 3 bases, there was a span of 4 bases. The length of the CDR3 is 11 residues. Germline lookup yields CDR1 DFQATT and CDR2 SNEGSKA (reference sequence). CDR3: CSARQYYGYTF. In nucleotides, the CDR3 is TGCAGTGCTAGACAGTACTATGGCTACACCTTC.